The source of this TCR beta chain is a study of shared clonotypes between healthy human individuals (dated by TCRdb to 2019 to 2021). With regard to the full study: The cohort included three men and a couple of women between 18 and 49 years of age. For each donor, CD4 naive and CD4 memory were each run on three plates, CD8 naive on two plates, and CD8 memory on one plate. To estimate repertoire size and how much clonotypes are shared between individuals, the study performed deep sequencing of blood TCR repertoires from roughly five healthy adults. Libraries were prepared and TCR repertoires were sequenced by different laboratories using diverse techniques, in order to increase sequencing depth and limit assay-specific biases. Each donor's leukapheresis produced roughly between roughly 0.85 and 9.5 billion PBMCs. Points the paper makes about the study in general: Across a handful of donors, 4.5% to 6.5% of naive CD4, roughly 3.5% of naive CD8, 2% to 2.5% of memory CD4, and 0.4% of memory CD8 clonotypes were shared. Even with the large sequencing depth, rarefaction of the sorted-subset datasets indicated that sequencing was incomplete. The genetic and exposure-history diversity represented was limited by the small number of donors. Compared with non-shared clonotypes, clonotypes shared by all four sorted-subset donors had higher generation probabilities. Estimated clonotype richness was generally larger for naive than for memory subsets. Sampling was restricted to blood, and TCR repertoires in tissues likely differ from the TCR repertoires found in blood. Based on pairwise subsampling, the degree of clonotype sharing among donors was expected to be affected by sequencing depth.

Turning to this clone: Its antigen is unknown. No much larger clone exists at a distance of one base, and base qualities are not known. The sample has other DNA sequences that encode this CDR3 too.

Using the deep immunoSEQ assay, TCR CDR3 regions were amplified from genomic DNA by multiplex PCR. For each cell subset, the extracted genomic DNA was distributed evenly across all wells of several immunoSEQ 96-well plates, and each plate served as one replicate. For sorted subsets, roughly 200 ng of genomic DNA, equivalent to around 31,000 T cell genomes, went into each replicate PCR. The purified libraries were quantified using a Qubit 3.0 fluorometer, sized with a Bioanalyzer 2100, and then quantified again using the KAPA Library Quantification kit. Each immunoSEQ 96-well plate was sequenced on its own single-read 150-cycle Illumina NextSeq 550 flow cell. In the paper's pipeline: Because the immunoSEQ output included only junctional sequences and no quality scores, the filtering could not be the same as the filtering used for full-length reads. To assign V/J genes and CDR3, sequences were annotated against IMGT germline references using PyIR, a Python wrapper for IgBLAST v1.9. Reads were filtered out if the reads had weak V/J assignments (E-value above 1e-6), no CDR3, stop codons, out-of-frame junctions, or ambiguous translated residues. V3J clonotypes were defined as sequences sharing an identical inferred V gene, J gene, and CDR3 amino acid sequence. The percentage overlap between two repertoires was calculated by dividing the number of shared unique clonotypes by the size of the smaller repertoire. Three approaches were used to assess repertoire richness: RTK rarefaction, the Chao1 estimator, and Recon v2.1 estimates of unobserved clonotypes. Generation probabilities were computed with OLGA for all TCRbeta clonotypes obtained by the gDNA method from four donors. Drawn from immuneACCESS, this table holds only the in-frame rearrangements with V and J called that TCRdb kept. Clones are partly lost; checked studies trace under half to an unresolved V gene and leave the rest unexplained. D and trimming were read from the DNA, whereas the V and J calls and clone size are those reported in that table. This sample has millions of clones in its table, and around 94% of those were observed once. The top ten clonotypes cover around 0.15% of the sample.

Healthy HIV-negative adults with no recently reported acute infections or vaccinations were included as donors. Every donor was a Caucasian adult living in Nashville, Tennessee, USA. CD4+ T cells were enriched by magnetic negative selection, after which naive cells were positively selected on CD45RA and the negative fraction was taken as the memory subset. Blood was obtained by leukapheresis, after which PBMCs were separated by Ficoll-Histopaque density gradient centrifugation and cryopreserved in liquid nitrogen vapor phase. Analytical flow cytometry was used to check the purity and quantity of every magnetically sorted T cell population. Genomic DNA was isolated from every sorted fraction and measured by UV absorbance on a Nanodrop 2000c. There are 12 amino acids in the CDR3, from cysteine to phenylalanine inclusive. CDR3 DNA is the only sequence kept; it has 36 bases, read in frame from the first base. V is clipped by 0 bases and J by 5 bases, and the sequence between their germline boundaries is 4 bases long. From the germline V gene, CDR1 is ENHRY and CDR2 is SYGVKD.

The rearrangement combines TRBV10-3 with TRBJ2-5; no D segment can be confidently identified. Sequencing used naive CD4+ T cells sorted from blood. The sample's cell subset or site, from its label and the paper: CD45RA+ positively selected. This receptor was identified in a man aged 18 to 30 in good health. The base sequence is TGTGCCATCAGTGAGTCCGGGGAGACCCAGTACTTC. Translation gives CAISESGETQYF.